This TCR beta chain originates from a study of shared clonotypes between healthy human individuals. Across the whole study: A couple of women and three men aged 18 to 49 served as donors.

Sorted-subset replicate PCR reactions contained about 200 ng DNA, corresponding to tens of thousands of T cell genomes. Measured with immunoSEQ multiplex PCR; TCRdb has only the in-frame clones, and not every one. The repertoire holds about 1.5 million clones, with 98% as singletons. Per the germline V gene, CDR1 is SGHRS and CDR2 is YFSETQ. Unmatched junction bases numbered 2, after V lost 3 bases and J lost 5 bases. CDR3 length: 13 residues. Partitioning of CD4+ cells yielded a CD45RA+ naive subset and a CD45RA-negative memory subset. Material: naive CD4+ T cells sorted from blood. As to subset: CD45RA+ positively selected. The clonotype comes from a man aged 30 to 39 in good health. The V call is TRBV5-1, the J call TRBJ2-3, with 8 bases lining up with TRBD1. CDR3 sequence: CASSSRGRDTQYF. The CDR3 nucleotides are TGCGCCAGCAGCTCCAGGGGGCGAGATACGCAGTATTTT.